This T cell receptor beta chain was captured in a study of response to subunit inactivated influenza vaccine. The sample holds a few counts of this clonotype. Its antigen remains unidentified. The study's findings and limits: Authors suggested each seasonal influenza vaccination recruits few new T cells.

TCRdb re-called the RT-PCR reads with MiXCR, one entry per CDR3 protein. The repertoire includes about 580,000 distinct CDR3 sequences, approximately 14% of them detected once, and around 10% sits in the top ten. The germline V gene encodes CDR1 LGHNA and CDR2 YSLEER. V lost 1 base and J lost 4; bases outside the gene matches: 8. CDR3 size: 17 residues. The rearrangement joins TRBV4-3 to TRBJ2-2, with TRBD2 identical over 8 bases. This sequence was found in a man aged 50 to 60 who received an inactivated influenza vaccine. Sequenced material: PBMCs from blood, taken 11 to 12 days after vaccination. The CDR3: CASSQVSGLVGTGELFF. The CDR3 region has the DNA TGCGCCAGCAGCCAAGTCTCGGGACTAGTAGGCACCGGGGAGCTGTTTTTT.